Sequencing of this T cell receptor beta chain was carried out in a study of shared clonotypes between healthy human individuals. V was shortened by 2 bases and J by 3 bases, with 14 bases between the two germline ends. The CDR3 contains 15 residues. The germline V gene encodes CDR1 WSHSY and CDR2 SAAADI. The naive CD8 population came from CD45RO-negative cells selected for CCR7, without terminally differentiated effector memory CD45RA+ cells. In the sorted-subset replicate PCRs, 200 ng DNA, roughly 29,000 T cell genomes, was used. TCRdb's table, derived via immunoSEQ multiplex PCR, lists solely in-frame clones and lacks some. The table includes about 2.1 million clones, approximately 92% detected once.

The source is a man between 18 and 35 years old in good health. Some clones in this sample may be carry-over from other donors' samples. The specimen was naive CD8+ T cells from PBMCs. V is TRBV10-2 and J is TRBJ2-7; D possibly corresponds to TRBD2 (5 bases). Here the CDR3 DNA reads TGCGCCAGCAGTGAGGCGGACGGGATTAACTACGAGCAGTACTTC. Translating it yields CASSEADGINYEQYF.